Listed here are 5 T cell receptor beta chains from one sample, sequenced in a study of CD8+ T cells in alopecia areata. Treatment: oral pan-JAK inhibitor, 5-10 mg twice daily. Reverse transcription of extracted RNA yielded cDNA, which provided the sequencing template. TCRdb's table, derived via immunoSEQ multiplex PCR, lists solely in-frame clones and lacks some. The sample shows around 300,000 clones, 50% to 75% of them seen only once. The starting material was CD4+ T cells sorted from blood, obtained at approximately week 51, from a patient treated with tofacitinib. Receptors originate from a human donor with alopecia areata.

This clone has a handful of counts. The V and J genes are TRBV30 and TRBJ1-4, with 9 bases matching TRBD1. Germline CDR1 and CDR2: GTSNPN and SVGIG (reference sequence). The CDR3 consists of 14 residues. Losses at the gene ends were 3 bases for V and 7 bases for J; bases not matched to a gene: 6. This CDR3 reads CAWSRDRGSEKLFF. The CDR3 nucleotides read TGTGCCTGGAGCCGCGACAGGGGGAGTGAAAAACTGTTTTTT.

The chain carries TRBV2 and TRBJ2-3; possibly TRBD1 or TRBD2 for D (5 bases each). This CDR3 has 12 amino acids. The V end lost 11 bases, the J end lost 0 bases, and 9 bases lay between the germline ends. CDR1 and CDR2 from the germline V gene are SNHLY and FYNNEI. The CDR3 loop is CAEGRSTDTQYF. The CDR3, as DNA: TGTGCCGAGGGGCGGAGCACAGATACGCAGTATTTT. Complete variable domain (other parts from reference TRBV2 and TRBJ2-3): EPEVTQTPSHQVTQMGQEVILRCVPISNHLYFYWYRQILGQKVEFLVSFYNNEISEKSEIFDDQFSVERPDGSNFTLKIRSTKLEDSAMYFCAEGRSTDTQYFGPGTRLTVL.

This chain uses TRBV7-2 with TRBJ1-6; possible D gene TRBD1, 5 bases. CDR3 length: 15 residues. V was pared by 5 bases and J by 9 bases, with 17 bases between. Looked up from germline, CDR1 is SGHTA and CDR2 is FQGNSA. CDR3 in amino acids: CASSRVGQGRSPLHF. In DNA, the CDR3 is TGTGCCAGCAGCCGGGTGGGGCAGGGTCGTTCACCCCTCCACTTT.

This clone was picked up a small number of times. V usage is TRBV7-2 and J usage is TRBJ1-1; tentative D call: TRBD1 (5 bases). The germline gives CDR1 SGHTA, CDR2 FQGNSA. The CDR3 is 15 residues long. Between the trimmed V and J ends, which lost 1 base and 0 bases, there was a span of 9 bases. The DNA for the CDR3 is TGTGCCAGCAGCTTAGGAGGGGTCATGAACACTGAAGCTTTCTTT. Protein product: CASSLGGVMNTEAFF.

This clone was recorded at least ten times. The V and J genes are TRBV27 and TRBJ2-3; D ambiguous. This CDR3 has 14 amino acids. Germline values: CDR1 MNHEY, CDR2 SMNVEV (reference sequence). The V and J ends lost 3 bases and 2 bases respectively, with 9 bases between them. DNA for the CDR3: TGTGCCAGCAGTTTCCGAGTGGACACAGATACGCAGTATTTT. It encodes CASSFRVDTDTQYF.